This T cell receptor (beta chain) was sequenced for a study of blood T cells in healthy people across ages. Alongside a J-beta primer mix, a sample-barcoded 5' primer served in a second PCR lasting 7 to 11 cycles. TCRdb fed the 5' RACE reads into MiXCR, producing one record per CDR3 protein. The profile shows roughly 800,000 distinct CDR3 sequences, 58% of them singletons. Per-sample PBMC isolation yielded at least 6.5 million cells. V lost 6 bases and J 6 bases, leaving 17 bases between the germline ends. The CDR3 has 14 amino acids. This clonotype was counted between two and nine times. The sequencing sample was made of blood. V usage is TRBV12-3 or TRBV12-4 and J usage is TRBJ1-2, with D possibly being TRBD1 (6 bases). The sequence was collected from a young man in good health. CDR3 sequence (DNA): TGTGCCAGCAGCCAACGGTCAGGGGACCATGGCTACACCTTC. This translates into CASSQRSGDHGYTF.